The present T cell receptor beta chain was sequenced within a study of CD8 T cell repertoires and HIV-1 epitope variants. Study as a whole: T cells were stimulated with Twenty-five Gag and Nef peptides separately. Separate from the cultures, 1M uncultured T cells served as baseline.

Comment on this clone: Its antigen is unidentified.

V lost 4 bases and J lost 1; bases outside the gene matches: 6. Looked up from germline, CDR1 is SGHRS and CDR2 is YFSETQ. This CDR3 region has 16 residues. On the immunoSEQ platform, TCR beta CDR3s were sequenced at survey depth. Generated by immunoSEQ multiplex PCR, the TCRdb table keeps only in-frame clones and is missing some. The table records about 5,600 clones, around 63% of them present only once. The sample was cultured CD8+ T cells derived from PBMCs. This sequence originates from a male donor with HIV. The V call is TRBV5-1, the J call TRBJ2-1; 9 bases agree with TRBD1. CDR3 in amino acids: CASSQLGQGSYNEQFF. DNA of the CDR3: TGCGCCAGCAGCCAATTAGGACAGGGGTCCTACAATGAGCAGTTCTTC.